The T cell receptor (beta chain) under discussion was sequenced for a study of T cells in Graves' hyperthyroidism and ophthalmopathy (dated by TCRdb to between 2017 and 2020). Notes on the research overall: Peripheral blood was sampled at the time of initial diagnosis, prior to any treatment. After sampling, hyperthyroidism patients received methimazole starting at 30 mg daily, and ophthalmopathy patients received high-dose intravenous methylprednisolone. In six Graves' hyperthyroidism patients, the study also compared T-cell repertoires from thyroid tissue with T-cell repertoires from blood. To identify distinguishing TCR V-J signatures, a discovery cohort of around 100 patients was used, comprising some 45 with Graves' ophthalmopathy and some 60 with stable Graves' hyperthyroidism. The 90 to 100 discovery patients were randomly divided into training and test sets at a 7:3 ratio. Whether ophthalmopathy could be predicted prospectively was tested in an independent validation cohort made up of 18 hyperthyroidism patients plus 17 patients who later progressed to ophthalmopathy. The paper reports TCR Vbeta CDR3 sequencing of some 140 peripheral blood samples: 43 ophthalmopathy, approximately 74 hyperthyroidism and around 17 progressor patients.

The TCR beta CDR3 regions were amplified from RNA transcripts. The first round of RT-PCR for the TCR CDR3 was performed with the HTBI primer set and the Qiagen OneStep RT-PCR kit. Libraries were constructed in a second round of multiplex PCR, after which size selection and purification were carried out. Sequencing of the libraries was done on an Illumina HiSeq2000 using paired-end 100 bp reads. For the original study's pipeline: SOAPnuke was used to process the raw data, throwing out any read that contained adapters or uncalled bases, had a mean Phred below 15, or lacked an exact constant-primer or identifier match. High-quality paired reads were merged with COPE v1.2.5, and unique nucleotide sequences were defined as clonotypes. MiTCR v1.1 was used to align the clonotypes against IMGT TRBV, TRBD and TRBJ reference segments. The analysis included only V-J combinations with a frequency above 0.0001, which together covered about 99% of the repertoires. A TCS score was defined as the ratio of F50 (clonal expansion) to E x V (chaos), with BLOSUM62-based TCRdist applied between CDR3 peptides within each V-J. Welch's t-statistics and random forest reduced around 520 V-J features to 13, which were used in a naive Bayes classifier (R e1071). In-frame beta chains were kept once TCRdb had trimmed the public reads at Q25 with fastp and called clones with MiXCR. Every distinct CDR3 protein forms one entry, paired with its most common genes and DNA. The V and J calls and clone size are TCRdb's, not the authors'. Here the sample has about 520,000 distinct CDR3 sequences; roughly 20% occur a single time. The ten largest clones capture around a quarter of the sample.

General conclusions and limits of the study: Sample size was not statistically predetermined, and investigators were not blinded to group allocation. Ophthalmopathy was separated from stable hyperthyroidism by a 13 V-J signature model, with just over 85% sensitivity and about 81% specificity obtained in cross-validation and 80%/75% obtained in testing. Most expanded thyroid clonotypes (frequency above 0.001) were also detected in blood, a finding suggesting that blood repertoires may reflect thyroid immune responses. In validation, the model predicted progression to ophthalmopathy a median of 6.5 months before onset, with around 70% sensitivity and more than 72% specificity.

Stable Graves' hyperthyroidism was defined as the absence of progression to ophthalmopathy over 18 months of follow-up. The hyperthyroidism patients were between 18 and 65 years old and newly diagnosed, with a disease duration of less than 2 months. The study excluded patients with uncontrolled infections, other autoimmune diseases, pregnancy or lactation. Diagnoses were based on clinical symptoms, serum thyroxine and TRAb, thyroid ultrasound and orbital computed tomography. PBMCs were isolated from 8 to 10 ml of fresh peripheral blood by Ficoll-Paque density gradient centrifugation. Total RNA was extracted using Trizol reagent, and RNA quality was assessed on an Agilent 2100 Bioanalyzer. V loses 3 bases, J loses 3 bases, and the germline ends lie 15 bases apart. Counted from cysteine to phenylalanine, this CDR3 has 15 amino acids. Only the CDR3 part of the read is kept: 45 bases, read in frame from the first base.

This clonotype was seen repeatedly, ten times or more. Its target antigen remains unknown. There are no base qualities to consult, and no much larger clone falls within one base. Material for sequencing was blood. The TCR originated in a man between 18 and 35 years old with Graves' hyperthyroidism. Here the chain combines TRBV12-3 or TRBV12-4 and TRBJ2-7; 6 matching bases give a weak D call of TRBD2. The CDR3 reads as follows: CASSFGRGGFYEQYF. The DNA sequence follows: TGTGCCAGCAGTTTCGGGCGGGGCGGCTTCTACGAGCAGTACTTC.